This TCR beta chain was retrieved from a study of blood T cell repertoires in COVID-19. Study background: Researchers got acute and convalescent COVID-19 samples from the United States, Italy and Spain. Nucleic acid was either cDNA or gDNA, and it came from T cells, B-cell-depleted T cells, or PBMCs.

Allocation to cohorts depended on clinical history reported by the participants. TCRdb keeps only in-frame clones here, not all; method: immunoSEQ multiplex PCR. The sample shows around 200,000 clones, approximately 90% of them seen only once. The source is a woman aged 35 to 49 with acute COVID-19. Source material: PBMCs or T cells enriched from blood (not recorded which).

The CDR3 sequence: CASSPSSSWQTQYF. As DNA, the CDR3 is TGTGCCAGCAGCCCCTCGTCGTCTTGGCAGACCCAGTACTTC. The chain is built from TRBV11-2 and TRBJ2-5; unclear D gene. CDR1 SGHAT and CDR2 FQNNGV come from the germline V gene. The CDR3 covers 14 residues. The ends were cut back, 5 bases at V and 6 bases at J, with 16 bases in the middle. The complete variable domain, with remaining parts taken from reference TRBV11-2 and TRBJ2-5, reads EAGVAQSPRYKIIEKRQSVAFWCNPISGHATLYWYQQILGQGPKLLIQFQNNGVVDDSQLPKDRFSAERLKGVDSTLKIQPAKLEDSAVYLCASSPSSSWQTQYFGPGTRLLVL.